The T cell receptor (beta chain) under discussion was sequenced for a study of control samples from healthy donors and cancer patients. Here immunoSEQ multiplex PCR was the method, and the copy in TCRdb shows in-frame clones only, minus some. Among 95,000 to 130,000 clones listed, over 90% were seen once. From germline, CDR1 is LGHDT and CDR2 YNNKEL (reference sequence). Losses at the gene ends were 5 bases for V and 4 bases for J; bases not matched to a gene: 13. The CDR3 sequence is 16 residues long. The sample consisted of blood. The origin of this receptor is a man aged 30 to 45 in good health. V is TRBV3-1 (or the pseudogene TRBV3-2) and J is TRBJ1-2; the match to TRBD1 covers 7 bases. The CDR3 sequence: CASSFPGGGRGYGYTF. CDR3 in DNA: TGTGCCAGCAGCTTCCCCGGAGGGGGCCGCGGCTATGGCTACACCTTC.